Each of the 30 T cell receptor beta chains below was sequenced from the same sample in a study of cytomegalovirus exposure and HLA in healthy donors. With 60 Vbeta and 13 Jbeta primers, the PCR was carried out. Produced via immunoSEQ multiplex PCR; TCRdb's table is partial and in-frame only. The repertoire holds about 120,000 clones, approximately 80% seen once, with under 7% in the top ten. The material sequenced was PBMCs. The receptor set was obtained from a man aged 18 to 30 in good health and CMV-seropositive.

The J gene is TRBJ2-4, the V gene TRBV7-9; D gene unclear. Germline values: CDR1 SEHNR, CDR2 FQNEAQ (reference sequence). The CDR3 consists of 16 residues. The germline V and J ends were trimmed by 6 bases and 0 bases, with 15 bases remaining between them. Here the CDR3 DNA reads TGTGCCAGCAGTCCTCGACCCACGGGAGCCAAAAACATTCAGTACTTC. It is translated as CASSPRPTGAKNIQYF.

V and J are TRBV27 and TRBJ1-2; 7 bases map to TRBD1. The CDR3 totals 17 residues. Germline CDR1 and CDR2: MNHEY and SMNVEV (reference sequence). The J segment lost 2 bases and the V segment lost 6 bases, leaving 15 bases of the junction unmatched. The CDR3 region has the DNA TGTGCCAGCAGGGATCGGGACAGCCCTGCCAGCAACTATGGCTACACCTTC. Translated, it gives CASRDRDSPASNYGYTF.

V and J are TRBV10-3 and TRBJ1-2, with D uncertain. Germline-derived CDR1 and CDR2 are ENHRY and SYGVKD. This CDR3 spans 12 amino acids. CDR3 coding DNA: TGTGCTCATAGCCCGGCCCCATATGGCTACACCTTC. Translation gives CAHSPAPYGYTF.

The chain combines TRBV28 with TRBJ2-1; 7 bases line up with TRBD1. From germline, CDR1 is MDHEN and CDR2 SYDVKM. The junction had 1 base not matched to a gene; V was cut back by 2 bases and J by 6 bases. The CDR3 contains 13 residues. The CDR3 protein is CASSLPGGNEQFF. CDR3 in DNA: TGTGCCAGCAGTTTACCAGGGGGCAATGAGCAGTTCTTC.

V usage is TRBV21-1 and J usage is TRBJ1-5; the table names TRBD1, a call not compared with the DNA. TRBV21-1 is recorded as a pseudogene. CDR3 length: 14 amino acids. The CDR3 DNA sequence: TGTGCCAGCAGCAAAGAAGGGGTCCCGGAGCCCCAGCATTTT. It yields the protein CASSKEGVPEPQHF.

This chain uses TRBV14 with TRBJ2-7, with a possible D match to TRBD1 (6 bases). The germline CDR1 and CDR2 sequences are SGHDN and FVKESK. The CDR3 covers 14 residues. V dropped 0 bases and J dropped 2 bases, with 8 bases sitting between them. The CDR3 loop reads CASSQENRAYEQYF. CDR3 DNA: TGTGCCAGCAGCCAAGAAAACAGGGCCTACGAGCAGTACTTC. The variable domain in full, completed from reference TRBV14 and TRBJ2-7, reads EAGVTQFPSHSVIEKGQTVTLRCDPISGHDNLYWYRRVMGKEIKFLLHFVKESKQDESGMPNNRFLAERTGGTYSTLKVQPAELEDSGVYFCASSQENRAYEQYFGPGTRLTVT.

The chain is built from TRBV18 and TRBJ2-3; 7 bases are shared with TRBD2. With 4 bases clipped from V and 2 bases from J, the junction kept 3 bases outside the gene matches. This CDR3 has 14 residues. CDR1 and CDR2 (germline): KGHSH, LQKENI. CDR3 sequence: CASSRDYNTDTQYF. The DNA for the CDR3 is TGTGCCAGCTCACGGGACTACAACACAGATACGCAGTATTTT.

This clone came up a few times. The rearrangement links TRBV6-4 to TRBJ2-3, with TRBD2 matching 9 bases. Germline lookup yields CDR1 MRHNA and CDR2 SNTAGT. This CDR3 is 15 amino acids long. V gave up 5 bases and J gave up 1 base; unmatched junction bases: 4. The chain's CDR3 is CASSRSSGGTDTQYF. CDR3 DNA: TGTGCCAGCAGTAGATCTAGCGGGGGCACAGATACGCAGTATTTT.

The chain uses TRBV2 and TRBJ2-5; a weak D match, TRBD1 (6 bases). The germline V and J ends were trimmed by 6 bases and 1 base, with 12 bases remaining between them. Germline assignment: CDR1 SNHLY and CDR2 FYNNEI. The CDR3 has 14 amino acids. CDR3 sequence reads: CASSWGLSQETQYF. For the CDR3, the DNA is TGTGCCAGCAGCTGGGGGCTGAGCCAAGAGACCCAGTACTTC.

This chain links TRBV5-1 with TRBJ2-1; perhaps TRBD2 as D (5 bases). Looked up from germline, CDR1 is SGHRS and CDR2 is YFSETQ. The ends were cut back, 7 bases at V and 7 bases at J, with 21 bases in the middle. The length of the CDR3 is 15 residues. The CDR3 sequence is CASHLQPERSNEQFF. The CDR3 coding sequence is TGCGCCAGCCACCTCCAGCCGGAGCGGAGTAATGAGCAGTTCTTC.

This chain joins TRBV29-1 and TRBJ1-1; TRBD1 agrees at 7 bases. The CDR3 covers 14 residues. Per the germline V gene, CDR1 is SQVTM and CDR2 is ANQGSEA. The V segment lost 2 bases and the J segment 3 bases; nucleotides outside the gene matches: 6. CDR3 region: CSVELRGRDTEAFF. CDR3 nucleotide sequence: TGCAGCGTTGAACTGAGGGGGCGGGACACTGAAGCTTTCTTT.

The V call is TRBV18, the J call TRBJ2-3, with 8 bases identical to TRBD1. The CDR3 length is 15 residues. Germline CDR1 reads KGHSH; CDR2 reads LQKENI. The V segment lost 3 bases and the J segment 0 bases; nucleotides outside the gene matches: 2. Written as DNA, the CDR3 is TGTGCCAGCTCACCGGGACAGGCGAGCACAGATACGCAGTATTTT. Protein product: CASSPGQASTDTQYF.

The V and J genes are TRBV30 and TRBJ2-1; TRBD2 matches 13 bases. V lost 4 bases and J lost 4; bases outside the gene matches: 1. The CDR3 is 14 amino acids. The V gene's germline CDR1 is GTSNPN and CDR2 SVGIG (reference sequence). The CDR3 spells CAWTGLAGYNEQFF. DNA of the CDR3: TGTGCCTGGACGGGACTAGCGGGATACAATGAGCAGTTCTTC.

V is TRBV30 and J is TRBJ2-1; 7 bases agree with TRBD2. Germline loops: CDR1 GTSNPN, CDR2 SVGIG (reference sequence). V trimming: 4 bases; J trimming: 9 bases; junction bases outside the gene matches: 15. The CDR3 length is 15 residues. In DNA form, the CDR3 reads TGTGCCTGGATTGCCCCGGGACTACCCTACGGTGAGCAGTTCTTC. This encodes CAWIAPGLPYGEQFF. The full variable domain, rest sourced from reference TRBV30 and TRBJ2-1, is SQTIHQWPATLVQPVGSPLSLECTVEGTSNPNLYWYRQAAGRGLQLLFYSVGIGQISSEVPQNLSASRPQDRQFILSSKKLLLSDSGFYLCAWIAPGLPYGEQFFGPGTRLTVL.

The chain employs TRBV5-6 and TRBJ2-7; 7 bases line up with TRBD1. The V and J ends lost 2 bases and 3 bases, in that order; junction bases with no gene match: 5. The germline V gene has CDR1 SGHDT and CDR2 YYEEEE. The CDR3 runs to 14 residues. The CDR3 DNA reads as TGTGCCAGCAGCTTAGGGACAGCGGACTACGAGCAGTACTTC. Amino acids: CASSLGTADYEQYF.

The CDR3 DNA follows: TGTGCCAGCAGCCCTTTGGGGTCACAGGGGTCGGGTGAAAAACTGTTTTTT. This codes for CASSPLGSQGSGEKLFF. V gene TRBV28 combines with J gene TRBJ1-4; 7 nucleotides line up with TRBD1. V was clipped by 6 bases and J by 7 bases; unmatched bases: 17. This CDR3 has 17 amino acids. The V gene's germline CDR1 is MDHEN and CDR2 SYDVKM.

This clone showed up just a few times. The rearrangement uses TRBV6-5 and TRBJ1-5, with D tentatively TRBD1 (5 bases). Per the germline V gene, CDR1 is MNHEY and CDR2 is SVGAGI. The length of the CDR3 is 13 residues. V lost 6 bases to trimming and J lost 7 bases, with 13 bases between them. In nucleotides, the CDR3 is TGTGCCAGCAGCTCCGACAGATCCCAGCCCCAGCATTTT. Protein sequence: CASSSDRSQPQHF.

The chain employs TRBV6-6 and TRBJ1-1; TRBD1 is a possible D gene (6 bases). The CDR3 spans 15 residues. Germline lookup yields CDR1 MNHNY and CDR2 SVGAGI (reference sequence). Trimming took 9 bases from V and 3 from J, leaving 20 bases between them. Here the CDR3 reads CASRGGTRGYTEAFF. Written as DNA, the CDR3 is TGTGCCAGTCGGGGGGGGACAAGGGGCTACACTGAAGCTTTCTTT.

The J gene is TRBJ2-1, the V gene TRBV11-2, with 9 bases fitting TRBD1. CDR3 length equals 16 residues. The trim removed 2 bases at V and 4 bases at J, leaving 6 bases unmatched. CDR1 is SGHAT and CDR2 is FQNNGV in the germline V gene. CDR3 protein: CASSLSRTGAYNEQFF. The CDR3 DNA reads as TGTGCCAGCAGCTTATCGCGGACAGGGGCGTACAATGAGCAGTTCTTC.

CDR3 amino acids: CASSPDREYNEQFF. CDR3 DNA: TGTGCCAGCAGTCCCGACAGGGAGTACAATGAGCAGTTCTTC. The rearrangement links TRBV6-6 to TRBJ2-1; 7 bases map to TRBD1. Germline V lookup: CDR1 MNHNY, CDR2 SVGAGI (reference sequence). Trimming at V came to 5 bases and at J to 4 bases, leaving 5 bases not matched to a gene. CDR3 length: 14 amino acids.

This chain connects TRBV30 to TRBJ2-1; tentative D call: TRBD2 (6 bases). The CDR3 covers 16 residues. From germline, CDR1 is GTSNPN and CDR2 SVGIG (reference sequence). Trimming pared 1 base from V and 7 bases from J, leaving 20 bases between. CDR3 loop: CAWSDGVGGPQNEQFF. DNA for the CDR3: TGTGCCTGGAGTGACGGTGTGGGGGGTCCCCAGAATGAGCAGTTCTTC.

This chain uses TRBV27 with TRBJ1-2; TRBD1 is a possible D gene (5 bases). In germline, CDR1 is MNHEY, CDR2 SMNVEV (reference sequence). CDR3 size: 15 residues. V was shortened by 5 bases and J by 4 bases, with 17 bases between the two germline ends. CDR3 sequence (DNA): TGTGCCAGCAGTCTTCAGGGAGGGATCTTCTATGGCTACACCTTC. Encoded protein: CASSLQGGIFYGYTF.

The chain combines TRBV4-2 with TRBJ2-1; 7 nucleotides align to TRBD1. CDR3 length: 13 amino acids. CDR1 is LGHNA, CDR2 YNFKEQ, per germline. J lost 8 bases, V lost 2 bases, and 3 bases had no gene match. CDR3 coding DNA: TGTGCCAGCAGCCAAAGACAGGGTGATGAGCAGTTCTTC. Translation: CASSQRQGDEQFF.

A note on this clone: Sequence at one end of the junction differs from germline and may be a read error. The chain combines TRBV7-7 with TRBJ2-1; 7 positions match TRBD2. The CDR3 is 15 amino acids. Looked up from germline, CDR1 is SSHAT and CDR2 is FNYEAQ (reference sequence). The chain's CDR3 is CASSPPGGSYNEQFF. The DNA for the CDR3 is TGTGCTAGCAGCCCCCCGGGAGGATCCTACAATGAGCAGTTCTTC.

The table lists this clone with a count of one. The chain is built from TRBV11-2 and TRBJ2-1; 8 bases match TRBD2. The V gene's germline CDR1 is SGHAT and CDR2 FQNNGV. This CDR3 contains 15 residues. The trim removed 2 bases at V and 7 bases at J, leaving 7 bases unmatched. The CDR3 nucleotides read TGTGCCAGCAGCTTATCGCGACTAGCGAGAAATGAGCAGTTCTTC. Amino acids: CASSLSRLARNEQFF.

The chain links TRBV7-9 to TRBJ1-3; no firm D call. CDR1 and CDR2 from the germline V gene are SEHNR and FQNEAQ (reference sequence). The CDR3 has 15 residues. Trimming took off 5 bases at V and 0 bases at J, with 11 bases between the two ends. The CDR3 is CASSDRESSGNTIYF. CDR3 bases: TGTGCCAGCAGCGACCGGGAGAGCTCTGGAAACACCATATATTTT.

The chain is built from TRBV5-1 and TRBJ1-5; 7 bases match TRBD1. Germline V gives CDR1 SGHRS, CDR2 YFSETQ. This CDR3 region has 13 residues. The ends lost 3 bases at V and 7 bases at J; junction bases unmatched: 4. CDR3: CASSWDSDQPQHF. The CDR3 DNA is TGCGCCAGCAGCTGGGACAGTGACCAGCCCCAGCATTTT.

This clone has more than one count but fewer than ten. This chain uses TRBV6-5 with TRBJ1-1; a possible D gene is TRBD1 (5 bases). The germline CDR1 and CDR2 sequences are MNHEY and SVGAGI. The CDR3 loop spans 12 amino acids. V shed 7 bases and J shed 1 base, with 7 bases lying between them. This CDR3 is CASIRGNTEAFF. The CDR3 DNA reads TGTGCCAGCATAAGGGGGAACACTGAAGCTTTCTTT.

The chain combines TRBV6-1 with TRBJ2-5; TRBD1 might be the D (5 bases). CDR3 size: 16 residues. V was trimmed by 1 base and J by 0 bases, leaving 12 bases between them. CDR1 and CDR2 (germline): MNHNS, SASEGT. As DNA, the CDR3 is TGTGCCAGCAGTGAAGGGGTCAGGGTAGACCAAGAGACCCAGTACTTC. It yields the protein CASSEGVRVDQETQYF.

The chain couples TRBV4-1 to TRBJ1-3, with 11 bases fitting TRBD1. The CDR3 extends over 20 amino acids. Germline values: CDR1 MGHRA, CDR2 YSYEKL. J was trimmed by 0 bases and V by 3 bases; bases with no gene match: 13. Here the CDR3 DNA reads TGCGCCAGCAGCCAGCTAGGTCAATGGGGACAGGGGGACTCTGGAAACACCATATATTTT. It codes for CASSQLGQWGQGDSGNTIYF.